The T cell receptor (beta chain) under discussion was sequenced for a study of identical twins. Study-wide points: Insertions ran lower in abundant cord blood beta clonotypes, though not in memory repertoires. For zero-insertion analyses, partial confounding could come from invariant MAIT and iNKT cells.

Comment on this clonotype: What it binds is unknown.

The CDR3 has 13 amino acids. With 0 bases removed from V and 7 bases from J, the gap between germline ends came to 9 bases. The germline CDR1 and CDR2 sequences are MGHRA and YSYEKL. MiXCR, run by TCRdb on the 5' RACE reads, gives a single entry per CDR3 protein. The table records approximately 350,000 distinct CDR3 sequences, roughly 12% of them present only once. The data were also submitted as part of a second study, on yellow fever vaccine responses in identical twins.

The sample comprised CD8+ T cells sorted from blood. The chain carries TRBV4-1 and TRBJ1-1; tentative D call: TRBD1 (6 bases). The TCR was taken from a woman between 18 and 30 years old in good health. The CDR3 bases are TGCGCCAGCAGCCAAGATCGGGGGCTTGAAGCTTTCTTT. It codes for CASSQDRGLEAFF.